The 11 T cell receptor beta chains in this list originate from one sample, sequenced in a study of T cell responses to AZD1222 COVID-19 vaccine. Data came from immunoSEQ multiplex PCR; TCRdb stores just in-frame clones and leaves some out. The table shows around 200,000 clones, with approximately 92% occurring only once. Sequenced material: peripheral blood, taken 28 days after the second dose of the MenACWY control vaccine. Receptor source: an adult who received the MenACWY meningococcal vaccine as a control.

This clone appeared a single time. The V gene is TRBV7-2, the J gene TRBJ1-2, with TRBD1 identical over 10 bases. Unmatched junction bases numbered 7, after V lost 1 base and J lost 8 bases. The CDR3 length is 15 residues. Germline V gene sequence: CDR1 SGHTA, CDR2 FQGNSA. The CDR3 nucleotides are TGTGCCAGCAGCTTAGACCGGACAGGGGGGAGAGGCTACACCTTC. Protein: CASSLDRTGGRGYTF. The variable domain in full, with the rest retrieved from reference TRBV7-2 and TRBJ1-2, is GAGVSQSPSNKVTEKGKDVELRCDPISGHTALYWYRQSLGQGLEFLIYFQGNSAPDKSGLPSDRFSAERTGGSVSTLTIQRTQQEDSAVYLCASSLDRTGGRGYTFGSGTRLTVV.

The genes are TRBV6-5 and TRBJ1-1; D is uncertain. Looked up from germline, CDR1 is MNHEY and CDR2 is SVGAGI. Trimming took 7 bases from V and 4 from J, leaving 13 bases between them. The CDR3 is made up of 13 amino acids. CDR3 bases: TGTGCCAGCATAAATAGCCCCCCCACTGAAGCTTTCTTT. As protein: CASINSPPTEAFF.

DNA for the CDR3: TGTGCCAGCCGGCAGGGGGGGCATAGCAATCAGCCCCAGCATTTT. Its translation is CASRQGGHSNQPQHF. The V and J genes are TRBV7-2 and TRBJ1-5, with 7 bases identical to TRBD1. V gave up 8 bases and J gave up 0 bases; unmatched junction bases: 7. The CDR3 spans 15 residues. Germline V gene data show CDR1 as SGHTA and CDR2 as FQGNSA.

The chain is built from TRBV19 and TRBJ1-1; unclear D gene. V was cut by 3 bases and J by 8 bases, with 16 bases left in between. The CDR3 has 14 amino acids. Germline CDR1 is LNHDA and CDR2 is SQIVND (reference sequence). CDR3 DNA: TGTGCCAGTAGTATGTTTGGGCAGAATAAAGAAGCTTTCTTT. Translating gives CASSMFGQNKEAFF.

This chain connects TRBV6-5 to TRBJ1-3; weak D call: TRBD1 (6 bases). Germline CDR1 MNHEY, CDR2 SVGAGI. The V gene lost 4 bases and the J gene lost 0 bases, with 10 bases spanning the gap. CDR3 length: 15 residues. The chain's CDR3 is CASSSDRFSGNTIYF. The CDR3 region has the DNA TGTGCCAGCAGTTCAGACAGGTTCTCTGGAAACACCATATATTTT.

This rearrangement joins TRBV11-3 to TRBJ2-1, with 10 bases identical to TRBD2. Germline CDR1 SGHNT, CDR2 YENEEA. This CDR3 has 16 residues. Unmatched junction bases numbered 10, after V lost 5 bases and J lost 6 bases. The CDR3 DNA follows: TGTGCCAGCAGCACAAGGAGCGGGGGGGCCTCCAATGAGCAGTTCTTC. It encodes CASSTRSGGASNEQFF.

Written as DNA, the CDR3 is TGTGCCAGCAGCTCCACGGGCGGACAGTATGGCTACACCTTC. Translating gives CASSSTGGQYGYTF. This sequence joins TRBV5-6 and TRBJ1-2, with TRBD1 as a possible D gene (6 bases). The CDR3 has 14 amino acids. Per germline, CDR1 SGHDT and CDR2 YYEEEE. Trimming left V 3 bases short and J 5 bases short, with 14 bases between.

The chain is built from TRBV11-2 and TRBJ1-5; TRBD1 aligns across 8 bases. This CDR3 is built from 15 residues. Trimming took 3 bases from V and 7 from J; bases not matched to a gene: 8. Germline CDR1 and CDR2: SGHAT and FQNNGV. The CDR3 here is CASSLDGTGAQPQHF. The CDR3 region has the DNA TGTGCCAGCAGCTTGGATGGGACAGGAGCACAGCCCCAGCATTTT.

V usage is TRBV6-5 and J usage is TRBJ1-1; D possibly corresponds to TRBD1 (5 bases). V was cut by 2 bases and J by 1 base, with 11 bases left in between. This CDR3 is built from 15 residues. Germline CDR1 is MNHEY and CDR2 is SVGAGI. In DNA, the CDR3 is TGTGCCAGCAGTTACCAGGGCAGAAGGAACACTGAAGCTTTCTTT. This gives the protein CASSYQGRRNTEAFF.

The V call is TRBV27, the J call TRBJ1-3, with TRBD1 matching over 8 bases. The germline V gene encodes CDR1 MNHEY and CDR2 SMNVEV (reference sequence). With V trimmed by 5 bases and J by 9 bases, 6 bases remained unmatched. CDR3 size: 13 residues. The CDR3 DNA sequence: TGTGCCAGCAGTGTCCACAGGGGGTCCACCATATATTTT. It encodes CASSVHRGSTIYF.

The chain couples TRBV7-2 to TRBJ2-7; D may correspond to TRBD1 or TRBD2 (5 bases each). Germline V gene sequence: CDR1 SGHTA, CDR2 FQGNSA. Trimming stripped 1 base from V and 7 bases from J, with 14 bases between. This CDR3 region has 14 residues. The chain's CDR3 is CASSLGPGTLEQYF. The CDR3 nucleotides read TGTGCCAGCAGCTTAGGTCCTGGGACCCTAGAGCAGTACTTC.